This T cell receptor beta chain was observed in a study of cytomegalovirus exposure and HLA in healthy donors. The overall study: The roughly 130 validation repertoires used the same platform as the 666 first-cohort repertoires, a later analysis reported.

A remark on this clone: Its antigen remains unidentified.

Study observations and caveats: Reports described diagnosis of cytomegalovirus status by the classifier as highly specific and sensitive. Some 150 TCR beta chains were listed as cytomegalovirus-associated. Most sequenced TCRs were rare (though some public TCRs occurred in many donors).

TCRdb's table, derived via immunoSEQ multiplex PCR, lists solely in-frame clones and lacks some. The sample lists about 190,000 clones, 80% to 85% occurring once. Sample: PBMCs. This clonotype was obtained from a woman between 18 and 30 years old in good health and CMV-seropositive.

For the CDR3, the DNA is TGTGCCAGCAGTGAATTGGCCCAGGGCAATCAGCCCCAGCATTTT. Translating gives CASSELAQGNQPQHF. The chain recombines TRBV2 with TRBJ1-5; D unresolved. CDR1 is SNHLY, CDR2 FYNNEI, per germline. The CDR3 extends over 15 amino acids. V shed 2 bases and J shed 2 bases, with 10 bases lying between them.